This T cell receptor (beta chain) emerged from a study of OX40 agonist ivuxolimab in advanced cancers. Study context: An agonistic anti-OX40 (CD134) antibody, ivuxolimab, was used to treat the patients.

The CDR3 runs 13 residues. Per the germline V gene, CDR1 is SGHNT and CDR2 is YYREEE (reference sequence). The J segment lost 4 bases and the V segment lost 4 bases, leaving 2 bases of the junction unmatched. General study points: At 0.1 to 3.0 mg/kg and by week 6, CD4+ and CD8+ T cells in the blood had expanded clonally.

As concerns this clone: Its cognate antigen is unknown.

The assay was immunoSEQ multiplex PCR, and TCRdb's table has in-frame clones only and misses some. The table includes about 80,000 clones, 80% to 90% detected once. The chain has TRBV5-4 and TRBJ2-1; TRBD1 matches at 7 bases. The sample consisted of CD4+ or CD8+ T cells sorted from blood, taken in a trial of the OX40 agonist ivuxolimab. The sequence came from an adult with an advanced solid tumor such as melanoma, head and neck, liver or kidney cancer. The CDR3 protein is CASSPGQYNEQFF. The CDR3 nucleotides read TGTGCCAGCAGCCCGGGACAGTACAATGAGCAGTTCTTC.